The 15 T cell receptor beta chains in this list originate from one sample, sequenced in a study of OX40 agonist ivuxolimab in advanced cancers. Repertoires were generated with immunoSEQ multiplex PCR, while TCRdb's copy carries only in-frame clones and drops some. The table shows about 60,000 clones, with roughly 80% occurring only once. Sequences were derived from CD4+ or CD8+ T cells sorted from blood, sampled in a trial of the OX40 agonist ivuxolimab. The receptor source for this set is an adult with an advanced solid tumor such as melanoma, head and neck, liver or kidney cancer.

This rearrangement joins TRBV5-4 to TRBJ1-4; D is undetermined. Per the germline V gene, CDR1 is SGHNT and CDR2 is YYREEE (reference sequence). With 4 bases removed from V and 0 bases from J, the gap between germline ends came to 10 bases. The length of the CDR3 is 15 residues. CDR3: CASSPGAATNEKLFF. In nucleotides, the CDR3 is TGTGCCAGCAGCCCCGGAGCAGCAACTAATGAAAAACTGTTTTTT.

This clone has just a few counts. CDR3 sequence (DNA): TGTGCCAGCAGTTCTGGTCGGGGAAATGAAAAACTGTTTTTT. Protein sequence: CASSSGRGNEKLFF. The chain links TRBV7-9 to TRBJ1-4; D remains ambiguous. V was pared by 6 bases and J by 5 bases, with 13 bases between. This CDR3 contains 14 residues. From germline, CDR1 is SEHNR and CDR2 FQNEAQ (reference sequence).

This chain connects TRBV18 to TRBJ2-1; TRBD1 agrees at 9 bases. The CDR3 is 18 amino acids. The ends lost 5 bases at V and 3 bases at J; junction bases unmatched: 14. Germline V lookup: CDR1 KGHSH, CDR2 LQKENI. CDR3 bases: TGTGCCAGCTCATCCTTCTTTTTGGGACAGGGAGGCTACAATGAGCAGTTCTTC. Its protein is CASSSFFLGQGGYNEQFF.

The chain combines TRBV11-3 with TRBJ1-1; D is uncertain. Per germline, CDR1 SGHNT and CDR2 YENEEA. V was clipped by 3 bases and J by 1 base, with 6 bases between them. The CDR3 totals 13 residues. The CDR3: CASSFHSNTEAFF. The CDR3 region has the DNA TGTGCCAGCAGCTTTCACTCGAACACTGAAGCTTTCTTT.

The rearrangement uses TRBV27 and TRBJ2-1; 8 bases line up with TRBD1. The CDR3 sequence is 16 residues long. The junction had 4 bases not matched to a gene; V was cut back by 3 bases and J by 0 bases. Germline values: CDR1 MNHEY, CDR2 SMNVEV (reference sequence). The CDR3 nucleotides are TGTGCCAGCAGTTTTTCAGGACAGGGCTCCTACAATGAGCAGTTCTTC. Encoded protein: CASSFSGQGSYNEQFF.

The V call is TRBV27, the J call TRBJ2-7, with 10 bases matching TRBD2. CDR3 length: 16 amino acids. With 5 bases clipped from V and 2 bases from J, the junction kept 9 bases outside the gene matches. Germline V gives CDR1 MNHEY, CDR2 SMNVEV (reference sequence). DNA of the CDR3: TGTGCCAGCAGTCCGGCCCGGACTAGCGGACCCTACGAGCAGTACTTC. As protein: CASSPARTSGPYEQYF.

The chain joins TRBV2 to TRBJ2-2; unclear D gene. Germline loops: CDR1 SNHLY, CDR2 FYNNEI. The V gene lost 7 bases and the J gene lost 1 base, with 10 bases spanning the gap. The CDR3 is 14 amino acids. The CDR3 DNA is TGTGCCAGCAAGGAGTTGGGGAACACCGGGGAGCTGTTTTTT. Encoded protein: CASKELGNTGELFF.

In this sample, this clone turned up a few times. The rearrangement links TRBV18 to TRBJ2-7; D tentatively reads TRBD1 or TRBD2 (5 bases each). The CDR3 is made up of 14 amino acids. Germline values: CDR1 KGHSH, CDR2 LQKENI. V dropped 4 bases and J dropped 2 bases, with 12 bases sitting between them. The CDR3 sequence is CASSQTGTAYEQYF. The CDR3, as DNA: TGTGCCAGCTCACAAACCGGGACCGCCTACGAGCAGTACTTC. Supplemented by reference TRBV18 and TRBJ2-7, the full variable domain reads NAGVMQNPRHLVRRRGQEARLRCSPMKGHSHVYWYRQLPEEGLKFMVYLQKENIIDESGMPKERFSAEFPKEGPSILRIQQVVRGDSAAYFCASSQTGTAYEQYFGPGTRLTVT.

The CDR3 loop is CASSPRASQQTQYF. CDR3 DNA sequence: TGTGCCAGCAGCCCCCGGGCCTCCCAGCAGACCCAGTACTTC. The chain combines TRBV7-2 with TRBJ2-5; no clear D gene. Germline V CDR1 and CDR2: SGHTA, FQGNSA. CDR3 length equals 14 residues. V dropped 5 bases and J dropped 6 bases, with 16 bases sitting between them.

The rearrangement links TRBV9 to TRBJ2-7; 10 positions match TRBD1. Germline V CDR1 and CDR2: SGDLS, YYNGEE. CDR3 size: 17 residues. The junction had 6 bases not matched to a gene; V was cut back by 0 bases and J by 0 bases. This chain's CDR3 is CASSVGQGASSSYEQYF. CDR3 DNA sequence: TGTGCCAGCAGCGTAGGACAGGGGGCTTCAAGCTCCTACGAGCAGTACTTC.

The chain employs TRBV13 and TRBJ1-1, with 9 bases aligning to TRBD1. The length of the CDR3 is 14 residues. V lost 5 bases and J lost 3; bases outside the gene matches: 4. The germline gives CDR1 PRHDT, CDR2 FYEKMQ (reference sequence). CDR3 residues: CASSRGQGYTEAFF. As DNA, the CDR3 is TGTGCCAGCAGCCGGGGACAGGGCTACACTGAAGCTTTCTTT.

The chain employs TRBV4-1 and TRBJ1-1; the D is unclear. The length of the CDR3 is 15 residues. Trimming left V 1 base short and J 0 bases short, with 9 bases between. The germline CDR1 and CDR2 sequences are MGHRA and YSYEKL. The CDR3 nucleotides are TGCGCCAGCAGCCAAGGTAGCAAAATGAACACTGAAGCTTTCTTT. This codes for CASSQGSKMNTEAFF.

A single count supports this clone. V usage is TRBV11-3 and J usage is TRBJ2-7, with D perhaps TRBD2 (5 bases). V lost 1 base, J lost 1 base, and 5 bases lay in between. The CDR3 is 13 amino acids. Germline lookup yields CDR1 SGHNT and CDR2 YENEEA. The CDR3 sequence is CASSLAGSYEQYV. The CDR3 DNA reads as TGTGCCAGCAGCTTAGCGGGGTCCTACGAGCAGTACGTC.

The chain is built from TRBV19 and TRBJ1-5, with D possibly being TRBD1 (5 bases). CDR3 length equals 13 residues. CDR1 is LNHDA and CDR2 is SQIVND in the germline V gene (reference sequence). V lost 3 bases and J 8 bases, leaving 11 bases between the germline ends. The CDR3 sequence is CASSIEGIEPQHF. The CDR3, as DNA: TGTGCCAGTAGTATTGAGGGGATAGAGCCCCAGCATTTT.

This rearrangement joins TRBV30 to TRBJ1-6; D is unresolved. This CDR3 spans 13 amino acids. CDR1 is GTSNPN and CDR2 is SVGIG in the germline V gene (reference sequence). The V gene lost 5 bases and the J gene lost 5 bases, with 10 bases spanning the gap. Here the CDR3 reads CAWSPQNNSPLHF. The CDR3 DNA reads TGTGCCTGGTCACCACAGAATAATTCACCCCTCCACTTT. Full variable domain (outside the CDR3, taken from reference TRBV30 and TRBJ1-6): SQTIHQWPATLVQPVGSPLSLECTVEGTSNPNLYWYRQAAGRGLQLLFYSVGIGQISSEVPQNLSASRPQDRQFILSSKKLLLSDSGFYLCAWSPQNNSPLHFGNGTRLTVT.